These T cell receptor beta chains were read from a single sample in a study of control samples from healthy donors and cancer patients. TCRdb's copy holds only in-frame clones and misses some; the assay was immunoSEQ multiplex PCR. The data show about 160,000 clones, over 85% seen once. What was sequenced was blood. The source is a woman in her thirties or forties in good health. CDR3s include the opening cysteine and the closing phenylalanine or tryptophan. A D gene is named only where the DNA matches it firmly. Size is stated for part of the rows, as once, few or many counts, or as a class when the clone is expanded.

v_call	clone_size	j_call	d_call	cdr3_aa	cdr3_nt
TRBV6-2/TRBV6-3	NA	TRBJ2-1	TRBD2	CASSYSVAGEDEQFF	TGTGCCAGCAGTTACTCGGTAGCGGGAGAGGATGAGCAGTTCTTC
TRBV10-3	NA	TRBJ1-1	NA	CAISERSQNTEAFF	TGTGCCATCAGTGAACGGTCCCAGAACACTGAAGCTTTCTTT
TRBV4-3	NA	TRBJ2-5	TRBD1	CASSRRGSGTGVETQYF	TGCGCCAGCAGCCGGAGAGGTTCCGGGACAGGGGTAGAGACCCAGTACTTC
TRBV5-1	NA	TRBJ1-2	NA	CASSVRERGGYTF	TGCGCCAGCAGCGTTCGGGAGAGGGGTGGCTACACCTTC
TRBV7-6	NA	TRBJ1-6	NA	CASSPRSGSSYNSPLHF	TGTGCCAGCAGCCCCCGGTCGGGCAGCTCCTATAATTCACCCCTCCACTTT
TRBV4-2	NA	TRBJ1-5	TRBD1	CASSQGAGTAIHSNQPQHF	TGTGCCAGCAGCCAGGGAGCCGGGACAGCAATACATAGCAATCAGCCCCAGCATTTT
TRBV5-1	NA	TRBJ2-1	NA	CASRDDGSYNEQFF	TGCGCCAGCAGAGACGACGGGAGCTACAATGAGCAGTTCTTC
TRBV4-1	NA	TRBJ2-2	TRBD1	CASGGSGGELFF	TGCGCTTCAGGGGGATCGGGCGGGGAGCTGTTTTTT
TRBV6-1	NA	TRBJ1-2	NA	CASSEVLGPYGYTF	TGTGCCAGCAGTGAAGTTTTAGGCCCCTATGGCTACACCTTC
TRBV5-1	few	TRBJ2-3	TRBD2	CASSSTGSAGGPLYTDTQYF	TGCGCCAGCAGCTCGACCGGATCAGCGGGAGGGCCCTTATACACAGATACGCAGTATTTT